There are many counts of the clone carrying this TCR beta chain. The antigen is undetermined. Trimming removed 0 bases at V and 3 bases at J, with 9 bases between. Germline values: CDR1 SGDLS, CDR2 YYNGEE. This CDR3 region has 14 residues. The data were taken from a study of molecular identifiers for immune sequencing clone quantification. Study results and caveats: Same-barcode identical TCR molecules could make highly expanded clones look smaller than they are.

MiXCR, applied by TCRdb to the PCR reads, yields one record per CDR3 protein. The data contain 400,000 to 600,000 distinct CDR3 sequences, around 23% of them seen just once; the ten biggest clones take up around 0.8%. The source of this sequence is a human donor in good health. Some libraries in this study had Jurkat cell RNA spiked in. The chain uses TRBV9 and TRBJ1-2; no clear D. Sequenced material: naive CD8+ T cells from blood, with Jurkat cell RNA spiked in. Subset defined: FACS-sorted CD8+CD4-CCR7+CD45RA+ naive T cells. CDR3 amino acids: CASSVGGGDYGYTF. The CDR3 DNA is TGTGCCAGCAGCGTAGGAGGAGGAGACTATGGCTACACCTTC.